Below are 23 T cell receptor beta chains sequenced from a single sample in a study of T-cell reconstitution after alpha-beta-depleted transplantation in children. During its preparation, the TCRbeta library received unique molecular identifiers. TCRdb itself ran the PCR reads through MiXCR, one entry per CDR3 protein. The table includes a few hundred thousand distinct CDR3 sequences, around 27% detected once. Sequenced here: PBMCs, sampled before TCRalphabeta/CD19-depleted stem cell transplant. These receptors were taken from a boy under two years old with Wiskott-Aldrich syndrome, due to receive a stem cell transplant.

The chain joins TRBV12-3 or TRBV12-4 to TRBJ2-7, with TRBD2 as a possible D gene (6 bases). Between the trimmed V and J ends, which lost 10 bases and 3 bases, there was a span of 19 bases. The CDR3 has 14 residues. CDR3 coding DNA: TGTGCCACTGCCGCGGGACGCCGGTTCTACGAGCAGTACTTC. This encodes CATAAGRRFYEQYF.

This clonotype was counted only a few times. The chain is built from TRBV11-1 and TRBJ2-7; 12 nucleotides align to TRBD2. Germline-derived CDR1 and CDR2 are SGHAT and FQDESV (reference sequence). The CDR3 length is 19 residues. The ends lost 4 bases at V and 5 bases at J; junction bases unmatched: 18. Written as DNA, the CDR3 is TGTGCCAGCAGCTCCCTTACTTTCACTACTAGCGGGAGGAAAGACGAGCAGTACTTC. Its translation is CASSSLTFTTSGRKDEQYF.

The chain recombines TRBV10-3 with TRBJ2-1; 8 nucleotides line up with TRBD2. Germline V gene lookup returns CDR1 ENHRY and CDR2 SYGVKD. The V gene end was trimmed by 6 bases and the J gene end by 0 bases; junction bases not matched to a gene: 10. The CDR3 length is 17 residues. The CDR3, as DNA: TGTGCCATCAGGGATTTAGCGGGGAGTAGCTCCTACAATGAGCAGTTCTTC. Amino acids: CAIRDLAGSSSYNEQFF.

This clonotype was counted only a few times. The gene calls are TRBV4-1 and TRBJ2-7; 8 positions agree with TRBD1. This CDR3 spans 16 amino acids. Germline V gene lookup returns CDR1 MGHRA and CDR2 YSYEKL. The ends lost 3 bases at V and 0 bases at J; junction bases unmatched: 7. The CDR3 loop is CASSHLQGGLSYEQYF. CDR3 coding DNA: TGCGCCAGCAGCCACCTACAGGGGGGTCTCTCCTACGAGCAGTACTTC.

This clonotype has more than one count but fewer than ten. One junction end disagrees with the germline gene, perhaps due to a read error. This chain joins TRBV11-2 and TRBJ1-2, with 7 bases identical to TRBD1. The CDR3 sequence is 12 residues long. Germline V gives CDR1 SGHAT, CDR2 FQNNGV. This CDR3 is CASSLGGQGYTF. Written as DNA, the CDR3 is TGTGCCAGCAGTTTAGGGGGCCAGGGCTACACCTTC.

V is TRBV20-1 and J is TRBJ2-5; D is undetermined. Germline CDR1 DFQATT, CDR2 SNEGSKA (reference sequence). CDR3 length: 12 amino acids. Trimming left V 5 bases short and J 2 bases short, with 9 bases between. In DNA, the CDR3 is TGCAGTGCTGCGCGAGTGCAAGAGACCCAGTACTTC. Amino acid sequence: CSAARVQETQYF.

There are a few counts of this clonotype. The chain combines TRBV12-3 or TRBV12-4 with TRBJ2-3, with D maybe TRBD1 (6 bases). CDR3 length: 15 residues. V was shortened by 4 bases and J by 1 base, with 12 bases between the two germline ends. The CDR3 DNA is TGTGCCAGCAGTTCTAACAGGGCCCGCACAGATACGCAGTATTTT. This encodes CASSSNRARTDTQYF.

The gene calls are TRBV9 and TRBJ2-7; D unresolved. CDR3 length equals 10 residues. CDR1 is SGDLS and CDR2 is YYNGEE in the germline V gene. Between the trimmed V and J ends, which lost 7 bases and 5 bases, there was a span of 7 bases. CDR3 protein: CASPPHEQYF. CDR3 nucleotides: TGTGCCAGCCCCCCGCACGAGCAGTACTTC.

In DNA, the CDR3 is TGTGCCAGCACCGTTAGGGGCCTGCGGACATTCGCTTCCTACGAGCAGTACTTC. Its translation is CASTVRGLRTFASYEQYF. V gene TRBV21-1 combines with J gene TRBJ2-7; TRBD2 is taken as the D call from the table, unchecked against the DNA. TRBV21-1 is marked as a pseudogene. The CDR3 has 18 residues.

This clonotype was found a few times. The chain employs TRBV19 and TRBJ1-5; 9 bases are shared with TRBD1. After removal of 4 bases from V and 4 bases from J, the junction contained 2 bases not matched to a gene. The CDR3 has 14 amino acids. Germline V gene data show CDR1 as LNHDA and CDR2 as SQIVND (reference sequence). The CDR3: CASSNRGPNQPQHF. CDR3 coding DNA: TGTGCCAGTAGTAACAGGGGGCCGAATCAGCCCCAGCATTTT.

This clonotype was counted at least ten times. The chain combines TRBV5-1 with TRBJ2-2, with 9 bases aligning to TRBD2. This CDR3 comprises 14 residues. The V and J ends lost 2 bases and 4 bases, in that order; junction bases with no gene match: 0. Per germline, CDR1 SGHRS and CDR2 YFSETQ. The CDR3: CASSFSGSTGELFF. CDR3 nucleotides: TGCGCCAGCAGCTTTAGCGGGAGCACCGGGGAGCTGTTTTTT. Drawing the rest from reference TRBV5-1 and TRBJ2-2, the complete variable domain is KAGVTQTPRYLIKTRGQQVTLSCSPISGHRSVSWYQQTPGQGLQFLFEYFSETQRNKGNFPGRFSGRQFSNSRSEMNVSTLELGDSALYLCASSFSGSTGELFFGEGSRLTVL.

There are a few counts of this clonotype. The rearrangement links TRBV29-1 to TRBJ1-5; maybe TRBD1 (5 bases). Trimming shortened V by 5 bases and J by 6 bases, and 11 bases separated the two germline ends. In germline, CDR1 is SQVTM, CDR2 ANQGSEA. CDR3 length equals 12 residues. The CDR3 loop reads CSVSGGGQPQHF. In nucleotides, the CDR3 is TGCAGCGTTTCCGGGGGAGGTCAGCCCCAGCATTTT.

V usage is TRBV27 and J usage is TRBJ2-1, with 10 bases aligning to TRBD2. V dropped 0 bases and J dropped 15; count of bases not matched to a gene: 11. This CDR3 has 15 residues. Germline lookup yields CDR1 MNHEY and CDR2 SMNVEV (reference sequence). CDR3 sequence (DNA): TGTGCCAGCAGTTTATCCTACCAATTAGCGGGAGGTCTGTTCTTC. Protein product: CASSLSYQLAGGLFF.

Comments on this clonotype: One end of the junction varies from germline; a read error may be responsible. The chain recombines TRBV20-1 with TRBJ2-1; 12 bases are shared with TRBD2. The CDR3 loop spans 13 amino acids. Germline V CDR1 and CDR2: DFQATT, SNEGSKA (reference sequence). The CDR3: CSASAGLAGLQLF. The CDR3 bases are TGCAGTGCTAGTGCGGGACTAGCGGGCCTTCAGCTCTTC.

The chain carries TRBV27 and TRBJ2-1; 10 nucleotides match TRBD2. J gave up 8 bases and V 3 bases, and 4 bases lay outside the gene matches. The CDR3 runs 14 residues. Germline V gene sequence: CDR1 MNHEY, CDR2 SMNVEV (reference sequence). CDR3 DNA sequence: TGTGCCAGCAGTTTGGGACTAGCGATACATGAGCAGTTCTTC. This codes for CASSLGLAIHEQFF.

CDR3: CSAEQGSDAQYF. The CDR3 coding sequence is TGCAGCGCCGAGCAGGGGTCGGACGCTCAGTACTTC. The rearrangement uses TRBV29-1 and TRBJ2-4; possible D gene TRBD1, 6 bases. Trimming removed 7 bases at V and 12 bases at J, with 19 bases between. The germline V gene has CDR1 SQVTM and CDR2 ANQGSEA. The CDR3 is 12 amino acids. Supplemented by reference TRBV29-1 and TRBJ2-4, the full variable domain reads SAVISQKPSRDICQRGTSLTIQCQVDSQVTMMFWYRQQPGQSLTLIATANQGSEATYESGFVIDKFPISRPNLTFSTLTVSNMSPEDSSIYLCSAEQGSDAQYFGAGTRLSVL.

The rearrangement joins TRBV5-1 to TRBJ2-1, with TRBD2 matching 9 bases. Germline V gives CDR1 SGHRS, CDR2 YFSETQ. V dropped 10 bases and J dropped 0; count of bases not matched to a gene: 8. The CDR3 contains 15 residues. This CDR3 is CAVSLSGSSYNEQFF. The CDR3 region has the DNA TGCGCCGTATCCCTTAGCGGGAGCTCCTACAATGAGCAGTTCTTC.

The sample holds a few counts of this clonotype. CDR3 bases: TGTGCCAGCAGCCCCCCGGGAGGCGTAGGAGGCACTGAAGCTTTCTTT. Its translation: CASSPPGGVGGTEAFF. The chain joins TRBV7-2 to TRBJ1-1, with D unresolved. The CDR3 consists of 16 residues. Germline loops: CDR1 SGHTA, CDR2 FQGNSA. V was clipped by 5 bases and J by 4 bases, with 20 bases between them. Variable domain in full (rest from reference TRBV7-2 and TRBJ1-1): GAGVSQSPSNKVTEKGKDVELRCDPISGHTALYWYRQSLGQGLEFLIYFQGNSAPDKSGLPSDRFSAERTGGSVSTLTIQRTQQEDSAVYLCASSPPGGVGGTEAFFGQGTRLTVV.

The sample holds one count of this clonotype. This rearrangement joins TRBV28 to TRBJ2-4, with 9 bases matching TRBD1. Unmatched junction bases numbered 7, after V lost 2 bases and J lost 5 bases. Germline V gene data show CDR1 as MDHEN and CDR2 as SYDVKM. This CDR3 spans 16 amino acids. Written as DNA, the CDR3 is TGTGCCAGCAGTTTAGTTGGGACAGGGAATGAAAACATTCAGTACTTC. This translates into CASSLVGTGNENIQYF.

The gene calls are TRBV20-1 and TRBJ2-7, with 10 bases that match TRBD2. The CDR3 spans 15 residues. Germline values: CDR1 DFQATT, CDR2 SNEGSKA (reference sequence). The J segment lost 2 bases and the V segment lost 5 bases, leaving 9 bases of the junction unmatched. The CDR3 DNA sequence: TGCAGTGCTGTTACTAGCGGGAAAACTACCTACGAGCAGTACTTC. It specifies CSAVTSGKTTYEQYF.

This CDR3 is CASSYDRDPVETQYF. For the CDR3, the DNA is TGTGCCAGCAGTTACGACCGGGACCCAGTAGAGACCCAGTACTTC. The chain recombines TRBV28 with TRBJ2-5, with D tentatively TRBD1 or TRBD2 (5 bases each). This CDR3 is built from 15 residues. V was pared by 4 bases and J by 4 bases, with 16 bases between. Per the germline V gene, CDR1 is MDHEN and CDR2 is SYDVKM.

The rearrangement uses TRBV27 and TRBJ1-2; 7 bases line up with TRBD1. J was trimmed by 8 bases and V by 4 bases; bases with no gene match: 7. The CDR3 runs to 13 residues. CDR1 is MNHEY and CDR2 is SMNVEV in the germline V gene (reference sequence). DNA of the CDR3: TGTGCCAGCAGTTGGGGACTGACAGGGGGCTACACCTTC. Translation: CASSWGLTGGYTF.

This chain connects TRBV18 to TRBJ1-1; maybe TRBD1 (5 bases). The CDR3 runs to 14 residues. Germline loops: CDR1 KGHSH, CDR2 LQKENI. V lost 6 bases to trimming and J lost 1 base, with 12 bases between them. The CDR3 DNA reads TGTGCCAGCTCCTCCCTGGGGGGGAACACTGAAGCTTTCTTT. Translation gives CASSSLGGNTEAFF.